Presented here are 28 T cell receptor beta chains from one specimen sequenced in a study of T cells in Graves' hyperthyroidism and ophthalmopathy. There were TCR beta CDR3 regions amplified from RNA transcripts. TCR CDR3 regions were first amplified by RT-PCR with HTBI primers. TCRdb independently ran MiXCR on the multiplex PCR reads; one entry per CDR3 protein. Of about 640,000 distinct CDR3 sequences in the sample, 20% to 25% are singletons; the top ten hold 34%. Sequencing was done on a sample of blood. The receptors come from a man aged 25 to 45 with Graves' ophthalmopathy.

This chain uses TRBV20-1 with TRBJ1-2; TRBD1 agrees at 7 bases. V was pared by 4 bases and J by 8 bases, with 4 bases of the junction left unmatched. The CDR3 has 11 amino acids. The germline V gene has CDR1 DFQATT and CDR2 SNEGSKA (reference sequence). CDR3 in DNA: TGCAGTGCTACACAGGGGCACGGCTACACCTTC. Encoded protein: CSATQGHGYTF.

This clonotype was found many times. The CDR3, as DNA: TGTGCCTGGAGTGGACGGAGCAATCAGCCCCAGCATTTT. Its translation: CAWSGRSNQPQHF. The rearrangement uses TRBV30 and TRBJ1-5; D is unresolved. The germline CDR1 and CDR2 sequences are GTSNPN and SVGIG (reference sequence). The V end lost 1 base, the J end lost 1 base, and 5 bases lay between the germline ends. The CDR3 is 13 amino acids.

In its sample, this clonotype was seen a few times. The gene calls are TRBV6-1 and TRBJ2-1; D is perhaps TRBD2 (6 bases). This CDR3 region has 13 residues. From germline, CDR1 is MNHNS and CDR2 SASEGT. The V gene lost 8 bases and the J gene lost 0 bases, with 8 bases spanning the gap. CDR3 amino acids: CASAGYSYNEQFF. CDR3 nucleotide sequence: TGTGCCAGCGCGGGATACTCCTACAATGAGCAGTTCTTC.

This clonotype was detected many times. The chain recombines TRBV10-2 with TRBJ1-5; D possibly corresponds to TRBD1 (5 bases). The CDR3 totals 14 residues. The germline gives CDR1 WSHSY, CDR2 SAAADI. V was shortened by 4 bases and J by 3 bases, with 10 bases between the two germline ends. This CDR3 is CASSVGVLNQPQHF. CDR3 DNA: TGCGCCAGCAGTGTAGGGGTACTCAATCAGCCCCAGCATTTT.

The chain uses TRBV7-9 and TRBJ2-3; D is perhaps TRBD1 or TRBD2 (7 bases each). Germline V gene data show CDR1 as SEHNR and CDR2 as FQNEAQ (reference sequence). The CDR3 runs 20 residues. The V gene lost 4 bases and the J gene lost 4 bases, with 30 bases spanning the gap. The CDR3 DNA reads TGTGCCAGCAGCTCCACAGGGGTCTCGGCGGCGGGAGTTTTCGCAGATACGCAGTATTTT. Translated, it gives CASSSTGVSAAGVFADTQYF. The entire variable domain, with the rest obtained from reference TRBV7-9 and TRBJ2-3, is as follows: DTGVSQNPRHKITKRGQNVTFRCDPISEHNRLYWYRQTLGQGPEFLTYFQNEAQLEKSRLLSDRFSAERPKGSFSTLEIQRTEQGDSAMYLCASSSTGVSAAGVFADTQYFGPGTRLTVL.

In this sample, this clonotype turned up a few times. The chain is built from TRBV15 and TRBJ1-1, with D tentatively TRBD1 (6 bases). The CDR3 has 14 residues. V dropped 5 bases and J dropped 4 bases, with 14 bases sitting between them. The germline V gene has CDR1 LNHNV and CDR2 YYDKDF (reference sequence). CDR3 sequence: CATSRHREGTEAFF. In nucleotides, the CDR3 is TGTGCCACCAGCCGCCACAGGGAGGGCACTGAAGCTTTCTTT.

This clonotype has only a few counts. This chain uses TRBV27 with TRBJ1-2, with 11 bases fitting TRBD1. CDR3 length equals 15 residues. Germline CDR1 is MNHEY and CDR2 is SMNVEV (reference sequence). V was clipped by 5 bases and J by 6 bases; unmatched bases: 8. The CDR3 sequence is CASSPRDRGAHGYTF. CDR3 DNA: TGTGCCAGCAGTCCCCGGGACAGGGGGGCACATGGCTACACCTTC.

J is TRBJ1-1 and V is TRBV5-1, with 7 bases lining up with TRBD1. V trimming: 0 bases; J trimming: 2 bases; junction bases outside the gene matches: 4. Germline V CDR1 and CDR2: SGHRS, YFSETQ. CDR3 size: 15 residues. CDR3 in DNA: TGCGCCAGCAGCTTGGAACAGGGGATCAACACTGAAGCTTTCTTT. Its translation is CASSLEQGINTEAFF.

Only one count was recorded for this clonotype. This chain uses TRBV19 with TRBJ1-1; TRBD1 agrees at 11 bases. Trimming cost V 8 bases and J 8 bases; bases outside gene matches: 1. This CDR3 is 11 amino acids long. Per the germline V gene, CDR1 is LNHDA and CDR2 is SQIVND (reference sequence). This CDR3 reads CASRTGGEAFF. CDR3 DNA: TGTGCCAGTCGGACAGGGGGCGAAGCTTTCTTT.

A word on this clonotype: Here the CDR3 omits its conserved ending phenylalanine or tryptophan, so a read error is the likely source. This chain uses TRBV4-1 with TRBJ2-5, with 7 positions matching TRBD2. The CDR3 is made up of 15 amino acids. The junction had 8 bases not matched to a gene; V was cut back by 5 bases and J by 2 bases. The V gene's germline CDR1 is MGHRA and CDR2 YSYEKL. CDR3 bases: TGCGCCAGCAGCTCCCTACAAGCGGGACAAGAGACCCAGTACCTC. Protein product: CASSSLQAGQETQYL.

The gene calls are TRBV24-1 and TRBJ2-7; 9 positions agree with TRBD1. The CDR3 totals 16 residues. From germline, CDR1 is KGHDR and CDR2 SFDVKD. Germline trimming cut 0 bases from V and 4 bases from J; bases unmatched to any gene: 6. This CDR3 reads CATSDLSPTGGYEQYF. The CDR3 DNA reads as TGTGCCACCAGTGATTTGAGTCCGACAGGGGGTTACGAGCAGTACTTC.

V and J are TRBV9 and TRBJ2-2; TRBD1 matches 9 bases. CDR1 is SGDLS, CDR2 YYNGEE, per germline. Trimming removed 4 bases from V and 7 bases from J; junction bases left unmatched: 8. This CDR3 region has 15 residues. In DNA, the CDR3 is TGTGCCAGCAGCCTCCGGGACAGGGCGGACGGGGAGCTGTTTTTT. It yields the protein CASSLRDRADGELFF.

V usage is TRBV5-6 and J usage is TRBJ1-6, with D perhaps TRBD1 (6 bases). Trimming shortened V by 6 bases and J by 6 bases, and 13 bases separated the two germline ends. The CDR3 runs 14 residues. Germline CDR1 and CDR2: SGHDT and YYEEEE. CDR3 DNA sequence: TGTGCCAGCACTCAAGGACAGTTTAATTCACCCCTCCACTTT. It specifies CASTQGQFNSPLHF.

Turning to this clonotype: An end of the junction does not agree with germline; a read error may underlie this. This chain connects TRBV29-1 to TRBJ2-3, with a tentative D call TRBD1 (6 bases). This CDR3 contains 12 residues. Germline V gene data show CDR1 as SQVTM and CDR2 as ANQGSEA. In DNA, the CDR3 is TGCAGCGGCGGACAGAGCACATATACGCAGTATTTT. Protein product: CSGGQSTYTQYF.

The chain is built from TRBV28 and TRBJ2-1, with 14 positions matching TRBD2. Germline CDR1 MDHEN, CDR2 SYDVKM. CDR3 length equals 16 residues. V dropped 5 bases and J dropped 8; count of bases not matched to a gene: 8. CDR3 nucleotides: TGTGCCAGCAGTCCAAACGGACTAGCGGGAGGAGATGAGCAGTTCTTC. Protein sequence: CASSPNGLAGGDEQFF.

In this sample, this clonotype turned up a few times. The genes are TRBV29-1 and TRBJ2-5, with D perhaps TRBD1 or TRBD2 (5 bases each). Trimming took 7 bases from V and 5 from J, leaving 20 bases between them. This CDR3 spans 14 amino acids. Germline V gene data show CDR1 as SQVTM and CDR2 as ANQGSEA. The CDR3 sequence: CSAGAAPFLETQYF. CDR3 in DNA: TGCAGCGCCGGGGCTGCTCCGTTCCTGGAGACCCAGTACTTC. The variable domain in full, with the rest retrieved from reference TRBV29-1 and TRBJ2-5, is SAVISQKPSRDICQRGTSLTIQCQVDSQVTMMFWYRQQPGQSLTLIATANQGSEATYESGFVIDKFPISRPNLTFSTLTVSNMSPEDSSIYLCSAGAAPFLETQYFGPGTRLLVL.

This clonotype was counted many times. CDR3 sequence: CASRLRGLADTQYF. In DNA form, the CDR3 reads TGTGCCAGCAGACTTAGGGGATTGGCAGATACGCAGTATTTT. V gene TRBV11-2 combines with J gene TRBJ2-3; D is perhaps TRBD1 (5 bases). CDR1 is SGHAT, CDR2 FQNNGV, per germline. Trimming removed 6 bases from V and 4 bases from J, with 14 bases in between. The CDR3 is 14 amino acids.

This clonotype was observed at least ten times. The CDR3 sequence is CASSMGQPTDTQYF. CDR3 in DNA: TGTGCCAGCAGCATGGGTCAGCCCACAGATACGCAGTATTTT. This chain uses TRBV11-2 with TRBJ2-3, with D hard to call. This CDR3 region has 14 residues. V lost 5 bases and J lost 2, with 11 bases in between. Germline V CDR1 and CDR2: SGHAT, FQNNGV.

The V gene is TRBV28, the J gene TRBJ1-2, with 9 bases matching TRBD1. Germline lookup yields CDR1 MDHEN and CDR2 SYDVKM. The length of the CDR3 is 13 residues. The junction had 6 bases not matched to a gene; V was cut back by 5 bases and J by 8 bases. CDR3 residues: CASSVQGARGYTF. As DNA, the CDR3 is TGTGCCAGCAGTGTACAGGGGGCTCGAGGCTACACCTTC.

The table lists this clonotype with many counts. The chain combines TRBV20-1 with TRBJ2-7; D is unresolved. Germline CDR1 DFQATT, CDR2 SNEGSKA (reference sequence). V was pared by 1 base and J by 2 bases, with 12 bases between. CDR3 size: 14 residues. CDR3 sequence (DNA): TGCAGTGCTAGAGGGCGCAACCCACCCTACGAGCAGTACTTC. It is translated as CSARGRNPPYEQYF.

The gene calls are TRBV7-2 and TRBJ1-5, with D unclear. In germline, CDR1 is SGHTA, CDR2 FQGNSA. CDR3 length equals 15 residues. The V and J ends lost 5 bases and 6 bases respectively, with 17 bases between them. The CDR3 reads CASSLSSAGGQPQHF. The CDR3 DNA reads as TGTGCCAGCAGCCTCAGTTCGGCGGGCGGTCAGCCCCAGCATTTT.

As for this clonotype: A much larger clone differs by one base, so this may be a read error. This chain uses TRBV20-1 with TRBJ2-3; maybe TRBD1 (6 bases). The CDR3 contains 14 residues. Germline values: CDR1 DFQATT, CDR2 SNEGSKA (reference sequence). Trimming shortened V by 6 bases and J by 5 bases, and 18 bases separated the two germline ends. The CDR3 spells CSAMRTDLRDTQYF. The CDR3 nucleotides are TGCAGTGCAATGCGGACAGACCTCAGAGATACGCAGTATTTT.

This clonotype occurred a few times. A single base separates this from a much larger clone, so it may be a read error. This chain connects TRBV30 to TRBJ1-1, with D hard to call. CDR1 GTSNPN and CDR2 SVGIG come from the germline V gene (reference sequence). Trimming left V 4 bases short and J 4 bases short, with 10 bases between. This CDR3 spans 12 amino acids. CDR3 bases: TGTGCCTGGATTCGGGCTGGCACTGAAGCTTTCTTT. It yields the protein CAWIRAGTEAFF. Based on the CDR3 plus reference TRBV30 and TRBJ1-1, the full variable domain is SQTIHQWPATLVQPVGSPLSLECTVEGTSNPNLYWYRQAAGRGLQLLFYSVGIGQISSEVPQNLSASRPQDRQFILSSKKLLLSDSGFYLCAWIRAGTEAFFGQGTRLTVV.

V is TRBV4-1 and J is TRBJ2-1; TRBD2 aligns across 13 bases. The V gene's germline CDR1 is MGHRA and CDR2 YSYEKL. The J segment lost 5 bases and the V segment lost 6 bases, leaving 7 bases of the junction unmatched. The CDR3 covers 16 residues. CDR3 protein: CASSRTSGSSNNEQFF. The CDR3 nucleotides read TGCGCCAGCAGTCGGACTAGCGGGAGTAGTAACAATGAGCAGTTCTTC.

The V call is TRBV14, the J call TRBJ2-5; 9 nucleotides agree with TRBD2. The germline CDR1 and CDR2 sequences are SGHDN and FVKESK. The CDR3 consists of 16 residues. The ends lost 3 bases at V and 5 bases at J; junction bases unmatched: 10. CDR3 nucleotides: TGTGCCAGCAGCCATCTTGCGGGAGGGCCAGCGGAGACCCAGTACTTC. Amino acids: CASSHLAGGPAETQYF.

This clonotype was seen a single time. The chain joins TRBV6-1 to TRBJ2-1; D uncertain. The CDR3 has 12 residues. V lost 4 bases, J lost 9 bases, and 10 bases lay in between. CDR1 and CDR2 (germline): MNHNS, SASEGT. The CDR3 DNA follows: TGTGCCAGCAGTGTAATACTTGGTGAGCAGTTCTTC. Translation gives CASSVILGEQFF.

This clonotype was seen more than once but under ten times. An end of the junction does not agree with germline; a read error may underlie this. The CDR3: CASSLDRSTGELFF. Here the CDR3 DNA reads TGTGCTAGCAGCTTAGACAGGTCTACCGGGGAGCTGTTTTTT. V and J are TRBV7-7 and TRBJ2-2; tentative D call: TRBD1 (6 bases). This CDR3 comprises 14 residues. Germline V gene lookup returns CDR1 SSHAT and CDR2 FNYEAQ (reference sequence). Full variable domain (remainder filled in from reference TRBV7-7 and TRBJ2-2): GAGVSQSPRYKVTKRGQDVTLRCDPISSHATLYWYQQALGQGPEFLTYFNYEAQPDKSGLPSDRFSAERPEGSISTLTIQRTEQRDSAMYRCASSLDRSTGELFFGEGSRLTVL.

This clonotype was seen more than once but under ten times. The chain links TRBV20-1 to TRBJ1-4; D is perhaps TRBD1 (6 bases). V was pared by 3 bases and J by 8 bases, with 13 bases between. This CDR3 region has 13 residues. CDR1 and CDR2 from the germline V gene are DFQATT and SNEGSKA (reference sequence). This chain's CDR3 is CSASYGGQEKLFF. The CDR3 DNA follows: TGCAGTGCTAGTTACGGGGGGCAAGAAAAACTGTTTTTT.